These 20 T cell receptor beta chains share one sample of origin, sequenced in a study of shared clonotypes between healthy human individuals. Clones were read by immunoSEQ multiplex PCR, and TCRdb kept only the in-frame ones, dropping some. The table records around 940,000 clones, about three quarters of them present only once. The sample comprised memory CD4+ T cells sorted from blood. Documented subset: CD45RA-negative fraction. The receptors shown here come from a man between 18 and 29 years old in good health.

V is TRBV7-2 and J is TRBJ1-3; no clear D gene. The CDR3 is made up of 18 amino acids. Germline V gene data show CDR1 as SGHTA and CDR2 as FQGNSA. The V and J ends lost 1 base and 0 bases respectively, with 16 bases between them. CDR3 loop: CASSLVSGGGLSGNTIYF. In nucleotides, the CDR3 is TGTGCCAGCAGCTTAGTCAGCGGCGGAGGCCTCTCTGGAAACACCATATATTTT.

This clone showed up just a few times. In DNA form, the CDR3 reads TGTGCCAGCAGTTTCGGGACAGGTAATCAGCCCCAGCATTTT. Translated, it gives CASSFGTGNQPQHF. The chain is built from TRBV27 and TRBJ1-5, with TRBD1 identical over 8 bases. Per germline, CDR1 MNHEY and CDR2 SMNVEV (reference sequence). This CDR3 contains 14 residues. After removal of 3 bases from V and 4 bases from J, the junction contained 2 bases not matched to a gene.

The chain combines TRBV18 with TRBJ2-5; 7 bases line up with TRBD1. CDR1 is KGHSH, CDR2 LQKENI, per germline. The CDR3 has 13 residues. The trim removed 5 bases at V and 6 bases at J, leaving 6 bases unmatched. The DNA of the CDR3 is TGTGCCAGCTCATCCGACAGGGAGAAGACCCAGTACTTC. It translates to CASSSDREKTQYF.

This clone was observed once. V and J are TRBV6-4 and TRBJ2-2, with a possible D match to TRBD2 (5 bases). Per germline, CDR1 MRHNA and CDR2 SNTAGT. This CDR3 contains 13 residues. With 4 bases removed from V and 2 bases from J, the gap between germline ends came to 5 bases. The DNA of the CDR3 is TGTGCCAGCAGTGGGACTAACACCGGGGAGCTGTTTTTT. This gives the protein CASSGTNTGELFF.

CDR3 DNA sequence: TGTGCCAGTAGTGTGGGACCGCAGCAAGAGACCCAGTACTTC. Translated, it gives CASSVGPQQETQYF. V usage is TRBV19 and J usage is TRBJ2-5; D possibly uses TRBD1 or TRBD2 (5 bases each). Between the trimmed V and J ends, which lost 5 bases and 2 bases, there was a span of 12 bases. CDR1 is LNHDA and CDR2 is SQIVND in the germline V gene (reference sequence). The CDR3 sequence is 14 residues long.

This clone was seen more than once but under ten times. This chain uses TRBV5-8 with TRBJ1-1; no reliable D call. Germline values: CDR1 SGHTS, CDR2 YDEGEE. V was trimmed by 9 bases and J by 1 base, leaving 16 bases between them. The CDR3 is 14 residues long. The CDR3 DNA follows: TGTGCCACTAAGGCAGATCTAGCGAACACTGAAGCTTTCTTT. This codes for CATKADLANTEAFF.

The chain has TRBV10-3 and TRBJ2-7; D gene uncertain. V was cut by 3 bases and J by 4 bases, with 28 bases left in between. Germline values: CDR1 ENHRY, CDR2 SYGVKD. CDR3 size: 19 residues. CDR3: CAISDMFGASVGRNYEQYF. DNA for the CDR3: TGTGCCATCAGTGATATGTTTGGCGCGTCCGTGGGCAGGAATTACGAGCAGTACTTC.

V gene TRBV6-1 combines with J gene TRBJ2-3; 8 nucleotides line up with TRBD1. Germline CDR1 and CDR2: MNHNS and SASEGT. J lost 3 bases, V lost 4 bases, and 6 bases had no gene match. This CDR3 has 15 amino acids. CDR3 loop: CASSADRVGTDTQYF. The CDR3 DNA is TGTGCCAGCAGTGCGGACAGGGTTGGGACAGATACGCAGTATTTT.

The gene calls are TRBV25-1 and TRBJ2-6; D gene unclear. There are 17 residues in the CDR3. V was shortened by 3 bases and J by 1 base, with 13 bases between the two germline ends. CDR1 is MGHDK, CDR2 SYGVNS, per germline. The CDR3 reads CASSDLLPGSGANVLTF. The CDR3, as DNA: TGTGCCAGCAGTGACCTACTCCCCGGTTCTGGGGCCAACGTCCTGACTTTC. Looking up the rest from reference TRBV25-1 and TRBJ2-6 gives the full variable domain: EADIYQTPRYLVIGTGKKITLECSQTMGHDKMYWYQQDPGMELHLIHYSYGVNSTEKGDLSSESTVSRIRTEHFPLTLESARPSHTSQYLCASSDLLPGSGANVLTFGAGSRLTVL.

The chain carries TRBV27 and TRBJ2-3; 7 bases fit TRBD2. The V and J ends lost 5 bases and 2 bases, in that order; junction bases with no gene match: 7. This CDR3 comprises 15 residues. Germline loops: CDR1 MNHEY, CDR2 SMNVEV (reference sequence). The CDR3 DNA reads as TGTGCCAGCAGTCCCTGGACTAGTTACACAGATACGCAGTATTTT. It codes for CASSPWTSYTDTQYF.

The CDR3 here is CASSPSGQVNTEAFF. The CDR3 nucleotides are TGTGCCAGCAGCCCCTCAGGACAGGTGAACACTGAAGCTTTCTTT. The chain recombines TRBV6-5 with TRBJ1-1; 7 bases line up with TRBD1. The junction had 7 bases not matched to a gene; V was cut back by 6 bases and J by 0 bases. This CDR3 region has 15 residues. Germline CDR1 is MNHEY and CDR2 is SVGAGI.

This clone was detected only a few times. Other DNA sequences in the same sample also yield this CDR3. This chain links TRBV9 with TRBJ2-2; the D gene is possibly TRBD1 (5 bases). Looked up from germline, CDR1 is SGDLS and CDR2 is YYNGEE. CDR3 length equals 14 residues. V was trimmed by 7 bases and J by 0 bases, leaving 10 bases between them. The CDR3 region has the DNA TGTGCCAGCGGCAGGGCCCCGAACACCGGGGAGCTGTTTTTT. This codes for CASGRAPNTGELFF.

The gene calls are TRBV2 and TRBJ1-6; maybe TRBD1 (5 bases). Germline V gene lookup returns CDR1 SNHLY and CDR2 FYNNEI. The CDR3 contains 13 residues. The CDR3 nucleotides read TGTGCTACCCACCGGGACTTTGATTCACCCCTCCACTTT. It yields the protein CATHRDFDSPLHF.

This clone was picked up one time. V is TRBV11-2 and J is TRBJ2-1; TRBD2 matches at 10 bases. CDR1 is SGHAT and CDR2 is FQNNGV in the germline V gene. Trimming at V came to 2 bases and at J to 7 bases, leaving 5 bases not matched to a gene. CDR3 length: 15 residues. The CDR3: CASSLSSGSFNEQFF. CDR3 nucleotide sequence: TGTGCCAGCAGCTTATCTAGCGGGAGTTTTAATGAGCAGTTCTTC.

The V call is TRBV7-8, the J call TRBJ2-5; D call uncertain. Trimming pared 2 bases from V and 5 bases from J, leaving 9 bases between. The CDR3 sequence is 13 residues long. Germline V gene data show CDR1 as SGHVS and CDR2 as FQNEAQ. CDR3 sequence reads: CASSLTPDETQYF. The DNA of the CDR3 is TGTGCCAGCAGCTTAACCCCTGACGAGACCCAGTACTTC.

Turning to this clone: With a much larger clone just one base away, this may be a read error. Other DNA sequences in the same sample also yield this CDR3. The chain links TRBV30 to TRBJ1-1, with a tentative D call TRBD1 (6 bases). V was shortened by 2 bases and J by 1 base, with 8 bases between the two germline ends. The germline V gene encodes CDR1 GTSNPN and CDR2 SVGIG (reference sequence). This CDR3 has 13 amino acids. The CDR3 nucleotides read TGTGCCTGGAGTCAAGGGGGGAACACTGAAGCTTTCTTT. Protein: CAWSQGGNTEAFF.

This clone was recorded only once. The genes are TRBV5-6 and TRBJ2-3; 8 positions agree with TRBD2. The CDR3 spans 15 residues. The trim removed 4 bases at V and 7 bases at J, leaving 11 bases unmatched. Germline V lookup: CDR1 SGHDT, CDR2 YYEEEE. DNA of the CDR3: TGTGCCAGCAGCCCTTGGGCGGGAGGAACGAATACGCAGTATTTT. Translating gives CASSPWAGGTNTQYF. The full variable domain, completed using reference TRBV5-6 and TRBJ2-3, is DAGVTQSPTHLIKTRGQQVTLRCSPKSGHDTVSWYQQALGQGPQFIFQYYEEEERQRGNFPDRFSGHQFPNYSSELNVNALLLGDSALYLCASSPWAGGTNTQYFGPGTRLTVL.

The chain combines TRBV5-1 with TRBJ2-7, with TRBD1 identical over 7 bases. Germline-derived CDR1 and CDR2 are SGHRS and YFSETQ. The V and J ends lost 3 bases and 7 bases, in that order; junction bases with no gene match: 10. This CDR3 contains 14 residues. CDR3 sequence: CASSSEGTVREQYF. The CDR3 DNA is TGCGCCAGCAGCTCAGAGGGGACAGTCCGTGAGCAGTACTTC.

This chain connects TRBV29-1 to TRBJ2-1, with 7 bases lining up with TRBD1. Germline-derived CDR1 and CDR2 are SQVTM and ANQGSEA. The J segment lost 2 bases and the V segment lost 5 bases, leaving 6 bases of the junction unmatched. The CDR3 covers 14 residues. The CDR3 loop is CSVMWQGAYNEQFF. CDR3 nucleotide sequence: TGCAGCGTTATGTGGCAGGGGGCCTACAATGAGCAGTTCTTC.

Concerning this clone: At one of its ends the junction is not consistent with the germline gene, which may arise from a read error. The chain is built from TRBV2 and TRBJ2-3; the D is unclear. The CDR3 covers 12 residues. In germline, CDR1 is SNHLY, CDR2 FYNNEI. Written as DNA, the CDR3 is TGTGCCAGCGGTGATAATTCAGATACGCAGTATTTT. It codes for CASGDNSDTQYF.